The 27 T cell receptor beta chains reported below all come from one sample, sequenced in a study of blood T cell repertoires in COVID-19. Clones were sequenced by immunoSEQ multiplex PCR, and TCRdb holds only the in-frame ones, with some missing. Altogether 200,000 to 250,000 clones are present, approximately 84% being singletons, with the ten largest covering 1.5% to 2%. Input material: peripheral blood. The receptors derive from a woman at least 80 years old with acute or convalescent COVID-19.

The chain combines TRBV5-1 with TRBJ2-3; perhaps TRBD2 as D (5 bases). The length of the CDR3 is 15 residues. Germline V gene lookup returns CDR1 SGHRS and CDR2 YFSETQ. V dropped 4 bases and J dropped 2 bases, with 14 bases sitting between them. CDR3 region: CASSPRWTSTDTQYF. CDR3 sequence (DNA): TGCGCCAGCAGCCCCCGGTGGACTTCCACAGATACGCAGTATTTT. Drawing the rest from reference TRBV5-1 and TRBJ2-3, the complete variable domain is KAGVTQTPRYLIKTRGQQVTLSCSPISGHRSVSWYQQTPGQGLQFLFEYFSETQRNKGNFPGRFSGRQFSNSRSEMNVSTLELGDSALYLCASSPRWTSTDTQYFGPGTRLTVL.

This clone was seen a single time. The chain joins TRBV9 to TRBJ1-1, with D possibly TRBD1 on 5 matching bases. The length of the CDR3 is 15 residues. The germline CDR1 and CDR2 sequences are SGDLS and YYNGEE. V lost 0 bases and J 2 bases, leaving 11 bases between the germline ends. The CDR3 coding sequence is TGTGCCAGCAGCGTAGACCGGACACCAAACACTGAAGCTTTCTTT. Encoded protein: CASSVDRTPNTEAFF.

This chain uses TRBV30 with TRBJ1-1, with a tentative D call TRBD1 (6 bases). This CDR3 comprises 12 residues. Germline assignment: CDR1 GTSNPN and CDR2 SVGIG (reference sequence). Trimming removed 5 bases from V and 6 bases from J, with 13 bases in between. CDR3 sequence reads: CAWATGISEAFF. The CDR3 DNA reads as TGTGCCTGGGCTACAGGGATCTCTGAAGCTTTCTTT.

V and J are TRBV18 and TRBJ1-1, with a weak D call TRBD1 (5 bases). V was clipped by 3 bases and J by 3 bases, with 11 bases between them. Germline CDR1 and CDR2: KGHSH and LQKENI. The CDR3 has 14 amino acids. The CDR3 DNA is TGTGCCAGCTCACCCAGGGCGGGGCACACTGAAGCTTTCTTT. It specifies CASSPRAGHTEAFF.

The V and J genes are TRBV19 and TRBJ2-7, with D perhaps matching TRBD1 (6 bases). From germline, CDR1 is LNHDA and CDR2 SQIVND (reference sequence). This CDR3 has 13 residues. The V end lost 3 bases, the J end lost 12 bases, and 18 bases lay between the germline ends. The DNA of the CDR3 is TGTGCCAGTAGTATGACCGGGACATCCTTTCCGTACTTC. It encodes CASSMTGTSFPYF.

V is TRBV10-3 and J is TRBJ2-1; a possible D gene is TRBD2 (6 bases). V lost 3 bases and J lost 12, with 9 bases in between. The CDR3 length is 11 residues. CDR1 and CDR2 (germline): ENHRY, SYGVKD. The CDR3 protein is CAISERGGQFF. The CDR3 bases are TGTGCCATCAGTGAAAGGGGAGGGCAGTTCTTC.

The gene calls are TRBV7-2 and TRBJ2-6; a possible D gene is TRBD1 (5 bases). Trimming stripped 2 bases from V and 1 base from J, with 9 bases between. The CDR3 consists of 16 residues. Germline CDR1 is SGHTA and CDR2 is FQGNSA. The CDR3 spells CASSLIGVSGANVLTF. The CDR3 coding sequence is TGTGCCAGCAGCTTAATAGGGGTATCTGGGGCCAACGTCCTGACTTTC.

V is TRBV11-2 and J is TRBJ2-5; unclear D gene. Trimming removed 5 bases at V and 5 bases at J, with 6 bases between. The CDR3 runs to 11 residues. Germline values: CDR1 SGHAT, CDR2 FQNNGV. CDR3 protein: CASSTYETQYF. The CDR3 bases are TGTGCCAGCAGCACATATGAGACCCAGTACTTC.

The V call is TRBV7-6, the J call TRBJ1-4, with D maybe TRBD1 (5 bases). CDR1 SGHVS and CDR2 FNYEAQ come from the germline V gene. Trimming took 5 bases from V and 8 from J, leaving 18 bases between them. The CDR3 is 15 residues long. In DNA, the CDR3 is TGTGCCAGCAGCCGGGAGCAGGGATTAGGAGAAAAACTGTTTTTT. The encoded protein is CASSREQGLGEKLFF. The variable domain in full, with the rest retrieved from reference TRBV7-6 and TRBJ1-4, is GAGVSQSPRYKVTKRGQDVALRCDPISGHVSLYWYRQALGQGPEFLTYFNYEAQQDKSGLPNDRFSAERPEGSISTLTIQRTEQRDSAMYRCASSREQGLGEKLFFGSGTQLSVL.

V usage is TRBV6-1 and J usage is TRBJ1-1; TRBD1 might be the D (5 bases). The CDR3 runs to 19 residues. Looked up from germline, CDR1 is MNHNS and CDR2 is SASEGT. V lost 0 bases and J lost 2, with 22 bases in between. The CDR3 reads CASSEALTGGRAFNTEAFF. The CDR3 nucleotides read TGTGCCAGCAGTGAAGCGCTGACGGGGGGGAGGGCTTTCAACACTGAAGCTTTCTTT.

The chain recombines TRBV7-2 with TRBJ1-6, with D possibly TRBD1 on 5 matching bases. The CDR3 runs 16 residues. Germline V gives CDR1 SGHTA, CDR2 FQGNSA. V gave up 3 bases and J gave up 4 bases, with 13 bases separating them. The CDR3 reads CASSLTGGRYNSPLHF. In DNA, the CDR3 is TGTGCCAGCAGCTTGACGGGGGGGAGGTATAATTCACCCCTCCACTTT.

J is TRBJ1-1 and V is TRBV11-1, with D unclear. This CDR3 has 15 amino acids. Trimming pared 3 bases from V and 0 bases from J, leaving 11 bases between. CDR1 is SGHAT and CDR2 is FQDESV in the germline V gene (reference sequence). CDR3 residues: CASSFEGGMNTEAFF. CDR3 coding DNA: TGTGCCAGCAGCTTTGAGGGAGGGATGAACACTGAAGCTTTCTTT.

The CDR3 loop is CASPVQGAANEQFF. In DNA, the CDR3 is TGCGCCAGCCCCGTACAGGGGGCCGCCAATGAGCAGTTCTTC. The rearrangement joins TRBV23-1 to TRBJ2-1; TRBD1 matches 9 bases. TRBV23-1 is flagged as an ORF with uncertain function. V gave up 8 bases and J gave up 6 bases; unmatched junction bases: 8. This CDR3 spans 14 amino acids.

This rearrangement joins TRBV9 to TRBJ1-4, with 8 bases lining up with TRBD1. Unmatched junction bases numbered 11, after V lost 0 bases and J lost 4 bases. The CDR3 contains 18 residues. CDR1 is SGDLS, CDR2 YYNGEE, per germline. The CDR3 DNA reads TGTGCCAGCAGCGTAGCACCCGGGACAGGACTGATTAATGAAAAACTGTTTTTT. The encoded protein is CASSVAPGTGLINEKLFF. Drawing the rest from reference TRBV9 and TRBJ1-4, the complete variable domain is DSGVTQTPKHLITATGQRVTLRCSPRSGDLSVYWYQQSLDQGLQFLIQYYNGEERAKGNILERFSAQQFPDLHSELNLSSLELGDSALYFCASSVAPGTGLINEKLFFGSGTQLSVL.

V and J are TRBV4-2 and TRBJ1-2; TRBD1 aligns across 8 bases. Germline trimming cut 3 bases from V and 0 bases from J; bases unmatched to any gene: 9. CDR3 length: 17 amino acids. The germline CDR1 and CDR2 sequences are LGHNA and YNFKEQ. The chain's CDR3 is CASSQTGADLSNYGYTF. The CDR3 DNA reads TGTGCCAGCAGCCAGACAGGGGCCGACCTCTCTAACTATGGCTACACCTTC.

The CDR3 is CAVKGWTGRAEAFF. CDR3 coding DNA: TGTGCCGTAAAGGGGTGGACAGGGCGGGCTGAAGCTTTCTTT. The rearrangement joins TRBV19 to TRBJ1-1; 8 bases are shared with TRBD1. Trimming took 11 bases from V and 6 from J; bases not matched to a gene: 14. Per the germline V gene, CDR1 is LNHDA and CDR2 is SQIVND (reference sequence). CDR3 size: 14 residues.

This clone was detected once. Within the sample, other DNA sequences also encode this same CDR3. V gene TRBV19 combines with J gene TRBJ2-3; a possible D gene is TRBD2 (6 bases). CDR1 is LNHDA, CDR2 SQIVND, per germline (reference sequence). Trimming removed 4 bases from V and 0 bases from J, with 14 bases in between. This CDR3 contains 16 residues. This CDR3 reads CASSNRGSGSTDTQYF. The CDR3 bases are TGTGCCAGTAGTAACCGAGGCAGCGGGAGCACAGATACGCAGTATTTT.

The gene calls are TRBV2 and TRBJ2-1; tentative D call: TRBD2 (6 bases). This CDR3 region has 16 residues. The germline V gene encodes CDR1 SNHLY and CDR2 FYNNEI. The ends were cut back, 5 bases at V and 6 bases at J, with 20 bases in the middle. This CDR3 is CASSPQEWRGSNEQFF. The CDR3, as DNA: TGTGCCAGCAGTCCTCAGGAGTGGCGGGGATCCAATGAGCAGTTCTTC.

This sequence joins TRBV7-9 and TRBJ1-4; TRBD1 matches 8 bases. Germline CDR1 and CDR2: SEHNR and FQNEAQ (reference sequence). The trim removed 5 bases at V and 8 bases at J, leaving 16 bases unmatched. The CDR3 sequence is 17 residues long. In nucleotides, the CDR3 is TGTGCCAGCAGCCCCCAGGGGCGGACAGGGAGAGGCGAAAAACTGTTTTTT. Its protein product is CASSPQGRTGRGEKLFF.

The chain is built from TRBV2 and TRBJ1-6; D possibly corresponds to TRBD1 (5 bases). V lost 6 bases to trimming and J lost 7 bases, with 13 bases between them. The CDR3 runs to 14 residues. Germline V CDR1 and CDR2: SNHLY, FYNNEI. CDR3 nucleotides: TGTGCCAGCAGGGGCAGGGAAGGAAATTCACCCCTCCACTTT. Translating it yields CASRGREGNSPLHF.

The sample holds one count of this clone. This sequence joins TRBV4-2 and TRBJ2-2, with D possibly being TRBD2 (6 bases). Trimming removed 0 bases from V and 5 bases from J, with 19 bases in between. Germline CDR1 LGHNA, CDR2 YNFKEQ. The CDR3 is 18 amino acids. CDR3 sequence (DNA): TGTGCCAGCAGCCAAGATCTTTTAGCCGGGACTGAAACCGGGGAGCTGTTTTTT. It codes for CASSQDLLAGTETGELFF.

CDR3 protein: CAAQTGGKKEINIQYF. The CDR3 DNA is TGTGCCGCTCAAACAGGGGGCAAAAAGGAGATAAACATTCAGTACTTC. The chain uses TRBV24-1 and TRBJ2-4; 9 bases agree with TRBD1. CDR1 KGHDR and CDR2 SFDVKD come from the germline V gene. The CDR3 is made up of 16 amino acids. Trimming took 12 bases from V and 6 from J; bases not matched to a gene: 17.

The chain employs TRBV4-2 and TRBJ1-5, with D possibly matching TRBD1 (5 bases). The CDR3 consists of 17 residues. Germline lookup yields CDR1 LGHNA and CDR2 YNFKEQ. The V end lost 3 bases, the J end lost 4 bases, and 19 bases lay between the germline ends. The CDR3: CASSQDRGGLSNQPQHF. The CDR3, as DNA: TGTGCCAGCAGCCAGGATCGGGGGGGGTTGAGTAATCAGCCCCAGCATTTT.

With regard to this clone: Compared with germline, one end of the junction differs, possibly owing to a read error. The CDR3 protein is CASNYGLAGYNEQFF. CDR3 nucleotide sequence: TGTGCCAGCAATTACGGACTAGCGGGATACAATGAGCAGTTCTTC. V usage is TRBV6-5 and J usage is TRBJ2-1; 12 nucleotides agree with TRBD2. The CDR3 extends over 15 amino acids. Germline loops: CDR1 MNHEY, CDR2 SVGAGI.

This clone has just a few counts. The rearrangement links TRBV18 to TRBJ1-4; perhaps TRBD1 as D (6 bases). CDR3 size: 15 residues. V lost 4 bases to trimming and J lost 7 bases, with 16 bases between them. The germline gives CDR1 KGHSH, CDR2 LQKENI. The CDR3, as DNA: TGTGCCAGCTCACGGGCTGGACAGATGCGTGAAAAACTGTTTTTT. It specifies CASSRAGQMREKLFF. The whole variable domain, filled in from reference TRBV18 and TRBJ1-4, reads NAGVMQNPRHLVRRRGQEARLRCSPMKGHSHVYWYRQLPEEGLKFMVYLQKENIIDESGMPKERFSAEFPKEGPSILRIQQVVRGDSAAYFCASSRAGQMREKLFFGSGTQLSVL.

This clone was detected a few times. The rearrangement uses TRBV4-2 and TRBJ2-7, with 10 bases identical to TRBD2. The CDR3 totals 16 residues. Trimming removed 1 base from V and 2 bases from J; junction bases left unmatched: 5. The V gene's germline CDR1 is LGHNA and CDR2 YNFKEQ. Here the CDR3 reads CASSQVSLAGPYEQYF. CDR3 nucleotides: TGTGCCAGCAGCCAAGTATCACTAGCGGGACCCTACGAGCAGTACTTC.

The CDR3 reads CATSRGQGPTETQYF. DNA of the CDR3: TGTGCCACCAGCAGAGGCCAGGGGCCCACCGAGACCCAGTACTTC. The rearrangement links TRBV15 to TRBJ2-5, with D possibly TRBD1 on 6 matching bases. The CDR3 has 15 amino acids. Germline V CDR1 and CDR2: LNHNV, YYDKDF (reference sequence). V dropped 1 base and J dropped 5 bases, with 14 bases sitting between them.